This T cell receptor (beta chain) was profiled in a study of T cell responses to AZD1222 COVID-19 vaccine. Study overall: Second-dose timings of about 4 or about 12 weeks were pooled. General study findings and limits: Most donors were white British and more were female, and clonal diversity was possibly underestimated.

A word on this clone: What it binds is unknown.

Here immunoSEQ multiplex PCR was the method, and the copy in TCRdb shows in-frame clones only, minus some. The sample records approximately 150,000 clones, nearly 90% being singletons. The CDR3 is 17 amino acids. Germline CDR1 reads MNHEY; CDR2 reads SVGEGT. Trimming at V came to 2 bases and at J to 5 bases, leaving 11 bases not matched to a gene. This sequence was found in an adult in good health. The sequences come from peripheral blood, collected on day 0 of AZD1222 vaccination. The J gene is TRBJ2-7, the V gene TRBV6-2 or TRBV6-3; 11 bases align to TRBD2. CDR3 protein: CASSYRNLAGGPHEQYF. The CDR3 region has the DNA TGTGCCAGCAGTTACCGTAACTTAGCGGGAGGGCCCCACGAGCAGTACTTC.